These T cell receptor beta chains were read from a single sample in a study of blood T cell repertoires in COVID-19. The data were produced by immunoSEQ multiplex PCR, yet TCRdb's version contains in-frame clones alone and is incomplete. The sample has about 94,000 clones, under 90% seen once; the top ten hold 19%. Source material: peripheral blood. The receptor source for this set is a human donor in a cohort sampled during active COVID-19. Each CDR3 is given with its conserved first and last residue. The order of the fields is D gene, V gene, J gene, clone size, CDR3 DNA, CDR3 protein. The D gene is left open where the match is weak. Clone size is shown for a subset of rows, as once, few, many or a class of expanded clone.

TRBD1	TRBV3-1/TRBV3-2	TRBJ2-7	NA	TGTGCCAGCAGCCGGGACAGGTTAATTTACGAACAGTACTTC	CASSRDRLIYEQYF
NA	TRBV2	TRBJ1-1	NA	TGTGCCAGCAGTGTTCAAGGGGGGGATTACACTGAAGCTTTCTTT	CASSVQGGDYTEAFF
TRBD1	TRBV10-3	TRBJ2-7	NA	TGTGCCATCAGTGAGTCGGCGGCAGGGGGCTCCTACGAGCAGTACTTC	CAISESAAGGSYEQYF
NA	TRBV10-2	TRBJ1-5	NA	TGCGCCAGCGCCCAGGGTGTTGGTCAGCCCCAGCATTTT	CASAQGVGQPQHF
NA	TRBV27	TRBJ2-1	NA	TGTGCCAGCAGTTTGGGGCTTGGTGAGCAGTTCTTC	CASSLGLGEQFF
TRBD1	TRBV6-5	TRBJ2-7	NA	TGTGCCAGCAGCCGGACAGGGGTCGGGGTCTACGAGCAGTACTTC	CASSRTGVGVYEQYF
NA	TRBV6-5	TRBJ1-2	NA	TGTGCCGCCTATCCTTTGGGCATCTATGGCTACACCTTC	CAAYPLGIYGYTF
NA	TRBV5-1	TRBJ2-3	NA	TGCGCCAGCAGCTTTACAGCGGACACAGATACGCAGTATTTT	CASSFTADTDTQYF
TRBD1	TRBV6-6	TRBJ2-7	few	TGTGCCAGCACCGCTGACAGGGGGCTCGAGCAGTACTTC	CASTADRGLEQYF
NA	TRBV6-5	TRBJ1-5	NA	TGTGCCAGCAGCAAGTGGCGGGGCGGCAATCAGCCCCAGCATTTT	CASSKWRGGNQPQHF
TRBD1	TRBV5-6	TRBJ2-1	NA	TGTGCCAGCAGGTTATACAGGGGGAGAGGCTCCTACAATGAGCAGTTCTTC	CASRLYRGRGSYNEQFF
NA	TRBV11-3	TRBJ2-6	NA	TGTGCCAGCAGCTTAGGCGCGATATCGGGTGGGGCCAACGTCCTGACTTTC	CASSLGAISGGANVLTF
NA	TRBV7-9	TRBJ2-5	NA	TGTGCCAGCAGCGTCACCGGGACTTTTCAAGAGACCCAGTACTTC	CASSVTGTFQETQYF
TRBD1	TRBV18	TRBJ2-7	NA	TGTGCCAGCTCACCGTCCCGGGACAGTAAAGAGCAGTACTTC	CASSPSRDSKEQYF
NA	TRBV5-1	TRBJ2-1	NA	TGCGCCAGCAGCTTGGATAGCGGAGCCTACAATGAGCAGTTCTTC	CASSLDSGAYNEQFF
NA	TRBV19	TRBJ2-4	NA	TGTGCCAGTAGTCGAGGCGGTGGCAACATTCAGTACTTC	CASSRGGGNIQYF
NA	TRBV11-2	TRBJ1-6	NA	TGTGCCAGCAGCGTCAGGGGACCGCAGTGGGCTGGGCCCCTCCACTTT	CASSVRGPQWAGPLHF
NA	TRBV2	TRBJ2-7	NA	TGTGCCAGCAACTATGCTGGCGAGCAGTACTTC	CASNYAGEQYF
NA	TRBV10-3	TRBJ2-7	NA	TGTGCCATCAGTGAGTCGACTCCAGATTCCTACGAGCAGTACTTC	CAISESTPDSYEQYF
TRBD2	TRBV5-6	TRBJ2-7	NA	TGTGCCAGCAGCTTAGCGGGAGGGTCCTACGAGCAGTACTTC	CASSLAGGSYEQYF
TRBD1	TRBV2	TRBJ1-5	few	TGTGCCAGCAGCCGCGGACAGGGGCGATATCAGCCCCAGCATTTT	CASSRGQGRYQPQHF
TRBD2	TRBV6-6	TRBJ2-5	NA	TGTGCCAGCAGCCTAGCGGGAGGGGGGGAGACCCAGTACTTC	CASSLAGGGETQYF
TRBD1	TRBV6-5	TRBJ2-7	NA	TGTGCCAGCAGTTACGGGGGGACAGGAGGCTACGAGCAGTACTTC	CASSYGGTGGYEQYF
NA	TRBV7-2	TRBJ2-5	once	TGTGCCAGCAGCTTAGGGGCCCAGGGGCCGCAAGAGACCCAGTACTTC	CASSLGAQGPQETQYF
TRBD2	TRBV6-5	TRBJ2-1	NA	TGTGCCAGCAGTCCCCGGACTAGTAGGCATGAGCAGTTCTTC	CASSPRTSRHEQFF